This TCR beta chain was obtained from a study of long-term antiretroviral therapy in people with HIV. Study information: First collections came about a decade before the 2015 immediate-ART recommendation.

This CDR3 contains 12 residues. Per the germline V gene, CDR1 is MNHEY and CDR2 is SMNVEV (reference sequence). Study-wide results and limits: In samples taken after ART, diversity increased but remained below transplant donor control levels.

Two or more post-ART PBMC samples, plus at least one pre-ART sample, were available for each donor. Runs used v3.0 of the immunoSEQ assay and were done at survey level. Generated by immunoSEQ multiplex PCR, the TCRdb table keeps only in-frame clones and is missing some. The table lists roughly 10,000 clones, 60% to 80% of them singletons. This clone was recorded a few times. Its target is not known. The origin of this receptor is a man aged 30 to 45 with HIV. The sample consisted of unsorted PBMCs, taken 0.4 years before starting antiretroviral therapy. This chain uses TRBV27 with TRBJ2-3; no clear D. CDR3 nucleotides: TGTGCTTCGTCGGGCGGTACAGATACGCAGTATTTT. The encoded protein is CASSGGTDTQYF.